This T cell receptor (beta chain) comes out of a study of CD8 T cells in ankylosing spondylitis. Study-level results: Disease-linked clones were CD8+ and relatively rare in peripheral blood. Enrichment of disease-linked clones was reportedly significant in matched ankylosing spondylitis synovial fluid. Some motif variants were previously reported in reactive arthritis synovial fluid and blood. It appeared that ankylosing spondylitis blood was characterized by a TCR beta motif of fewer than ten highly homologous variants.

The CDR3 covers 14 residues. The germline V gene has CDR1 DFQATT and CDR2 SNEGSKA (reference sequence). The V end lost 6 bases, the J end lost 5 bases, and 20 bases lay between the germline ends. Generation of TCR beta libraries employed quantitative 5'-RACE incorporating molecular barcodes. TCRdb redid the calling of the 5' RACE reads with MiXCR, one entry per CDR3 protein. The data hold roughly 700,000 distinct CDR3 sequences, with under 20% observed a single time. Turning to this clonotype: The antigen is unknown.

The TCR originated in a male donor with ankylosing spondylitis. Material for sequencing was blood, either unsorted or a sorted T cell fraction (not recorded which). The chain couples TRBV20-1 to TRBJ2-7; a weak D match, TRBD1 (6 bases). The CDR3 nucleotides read TGCAGTGCGCAACATTACAGGGTTAACCACGAGCAGTACTTC. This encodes CSAQHYRVNHEQYF.